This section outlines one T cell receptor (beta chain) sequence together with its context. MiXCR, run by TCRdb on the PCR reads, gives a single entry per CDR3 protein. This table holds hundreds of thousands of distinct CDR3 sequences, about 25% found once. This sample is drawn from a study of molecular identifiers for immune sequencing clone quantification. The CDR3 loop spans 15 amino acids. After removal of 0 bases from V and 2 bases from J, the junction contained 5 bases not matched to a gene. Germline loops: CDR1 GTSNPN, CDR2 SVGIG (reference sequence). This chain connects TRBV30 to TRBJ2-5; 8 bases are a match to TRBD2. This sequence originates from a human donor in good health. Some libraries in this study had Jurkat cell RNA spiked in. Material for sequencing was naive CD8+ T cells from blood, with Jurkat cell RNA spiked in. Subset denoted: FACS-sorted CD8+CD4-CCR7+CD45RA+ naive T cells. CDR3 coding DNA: TGTGCCTGGAGTGTACCGCGGGGGGTACAAGAGACCCAGTACTTC. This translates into CAWSVPRGVQETQYF.